Given below is one T cell receptor (beta chain) in context. Its antigen remains unknown. V lost 6 bases and J lost 4; bases outside the gene matches: 6. Germline CDR1 reads SGHAT; CDR2 reads FQDESV (reference sequence). The CDR3 covers 15 residues. The data were obtained in a study of cytomegalovirus exposure and HLA in healthy donors. The study, taken as a whole, reports: An ancestry cluster, one associated with Asian ancestry, reportedly showed fewer N-insertions than the approximately 670-donor mean in a later analysis.

Primers: 60 Vbeta forward and 13 Jbeta reverse. Original processing notes: Per a later analysis, the number of unique TCR beta chains was approximately 80 million, of which 9 million to 14 million were shared. Assay used: immunoSEQ multiplex PCR; TCRdb lists only in-frame clones, some missing. The V and J calls and the clone size are those of that table, but D and trimming were determined from the DNA. The sample holds over 95,000 clones, around 77% seen once. This chain links TRBV11-1 with TRBJ2-3, with 11 bases that match TRBD2. The receptor comes from a man aged 35-49 years in good health and CMV-seropositive. Sequenced material: PBMCs. CDR3 bases: TGTGCCAGCAGTATTAGCGGGGGGGCTTCAGATACGCAGTATTTT. This gives the protein CASSISGGASDTQYF.